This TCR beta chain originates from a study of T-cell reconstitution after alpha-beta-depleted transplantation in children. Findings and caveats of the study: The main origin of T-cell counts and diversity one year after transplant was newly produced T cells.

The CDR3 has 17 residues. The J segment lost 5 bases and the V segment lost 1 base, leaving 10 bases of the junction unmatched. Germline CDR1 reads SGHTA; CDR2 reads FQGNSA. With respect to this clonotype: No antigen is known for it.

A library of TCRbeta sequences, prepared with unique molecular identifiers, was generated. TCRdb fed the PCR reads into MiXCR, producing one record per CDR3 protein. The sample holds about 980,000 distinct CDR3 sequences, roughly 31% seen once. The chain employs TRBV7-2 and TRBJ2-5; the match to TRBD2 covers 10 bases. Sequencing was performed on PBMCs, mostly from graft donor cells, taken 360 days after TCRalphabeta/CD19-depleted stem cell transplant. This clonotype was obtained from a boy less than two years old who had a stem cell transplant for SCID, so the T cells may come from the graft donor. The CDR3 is CASSLGLLAGGWETQYF. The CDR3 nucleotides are TGTGCCAGCAGCTTAGGGCTCTTAGCGGGGGGCTGGGAGACCCAGTACTTC.